The 6 T cell receptor beta chains given below trace back to one sample, sequenced in a study of shared T cell receptors in the human thymus. Here immunoSEQ multiplex PCR was the method, and the copy in TCRdb shows in-frame clones only, minus some. The table lists over 350,000 clones, approximately 95% of them singletons, with 0.015% to 0.02% in the top ten. The sample comprised thymocytes. These receptors were taken from a human donor.

The genes are TRBV11-1 and TRBJ2-6; maybe TRBD1 (6 bases). The CDR3 extends over 19 amino acids. Germline CDR1 reads SGHAT; CDR2 reads FQDESV (reference sequence). Trimming cost V 1 base and J 0 bases, with 16 bases left between them. Here the CDR3 reads CASSLELYREDSGANVLTF. In DNA, the CDR3 is TGTGCCAGCAGCTTAGAACTTTACAGGGAAGACTCTGGGGCCAACGTCCTGACTTTC.

The chain employs TRBV28 and TRBJ2-5; weak D call: TRBD2 (6 bases). The CDR3 consists of 14 residues. The germline V gene has CDR1 MDHEN and CDR2 SYDVKM. CDR3 sequence (DNA): TGTGCGCTTAAAAGCGGGCGATACCAAGAGACCCAGTACTTC. It yields the protein CALKSGRYQETQYF.

V and J are TRBV28 and TRBJ2-3, with unresolved D. V lost 5 bases and J lost 2, with 8 bases in between. Germline assignment: CDR1 MDHEN and CDR2 SYDVKM. There are 13 residues in the CDR3. The CDR3 nucleotides are TGTGCCAGCAGTCGTCTCTACACAGATACGCAGTATTTT. As protein: CASSRLYTDTQYF.

The chain employs TRBV21-1 and TRBJ2-6; TRBD1 was called by the table and not checked on the DNA. TRBV21-1 is an annotated pseudogene. The CDR3 has 17 residues. CDR3 DNA: TGTGCCAGCAGAACACCCGCTACAGGGGCCGGGGCCAACGTCCTGACTTTC. Translating it yields CASRTPATGAGANVLTF.

The genes are TRBV2 and TRBJ2-1, with a tentative D call TRBD2 (5 bases). Germline-derived CDR1 and CDR2 are SNHLY and FYNNEI. This CDR3 spans 16 amino acids. The V end lost 3 bases, the J end lost 0 bases, and 12 bases lay between the germline ends. The CDR3 DNA follows: TGTGCCAGCAGTGAGTGTAGGACTCCCTCCTACAATGAGCAGTTCTTC. Encoded protein: CASSECRTPSYNEQFF. The whole variable domain, filled in from reference TRBV2 and TRBJ2-1, reads EPEVTQTPSHQVTQMGQEVILRCVPISNHLYFYWYRQILGQKVEFLVSFYNNEISEKSEIFDDQFSVERPDGSNFTLKIRSTKLEDSAMYFCASSECRTPSYNEQFFGPGTRLTVL.

DNA of the CDR3: TGTGCCAGCAGTCCACAGGGCCTCGCCTACAATGAGCAGTTCTTC. Translation gives CASSPQGLAYNEQFF. The rearrangement uses TRBV6-4 and TRBJ2-1; tentative D call: TRBD1 (6 bases). Between the trimmed V and J ends, which lost 5 bases and 2 bases, there was a span of 13 bases. The CDR3 has 15 amino acids. Germline CDR1 is MRHNA and CDR2 is SNTAGT.